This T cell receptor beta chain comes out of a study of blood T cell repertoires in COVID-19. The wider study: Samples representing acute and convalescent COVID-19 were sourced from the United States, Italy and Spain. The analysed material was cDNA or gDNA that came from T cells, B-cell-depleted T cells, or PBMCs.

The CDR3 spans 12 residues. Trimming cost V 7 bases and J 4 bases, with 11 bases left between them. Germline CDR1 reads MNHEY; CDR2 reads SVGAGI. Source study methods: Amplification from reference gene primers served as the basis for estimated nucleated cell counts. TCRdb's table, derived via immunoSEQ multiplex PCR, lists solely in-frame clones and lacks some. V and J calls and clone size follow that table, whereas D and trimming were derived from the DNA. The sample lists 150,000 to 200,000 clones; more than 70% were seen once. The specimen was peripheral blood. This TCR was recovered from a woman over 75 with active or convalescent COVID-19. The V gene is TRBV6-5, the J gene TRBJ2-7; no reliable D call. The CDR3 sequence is CASTLDGYEQYF. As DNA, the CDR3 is TGTGCCAGCACCCTCGACGGGTACGAGCAGTACTTC.